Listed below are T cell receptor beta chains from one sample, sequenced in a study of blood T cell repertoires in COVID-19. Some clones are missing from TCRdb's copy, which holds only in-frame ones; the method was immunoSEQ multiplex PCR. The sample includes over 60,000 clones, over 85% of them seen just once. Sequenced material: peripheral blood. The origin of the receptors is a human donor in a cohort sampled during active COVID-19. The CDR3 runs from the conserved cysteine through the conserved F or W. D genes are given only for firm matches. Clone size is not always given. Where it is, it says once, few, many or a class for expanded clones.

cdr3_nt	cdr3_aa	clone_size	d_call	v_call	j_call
TGTGCCAGCAGCCAAGATTCTAGCGGGCCTCGCGGGGAGCTGTTTTTT	CASSQDSSGPRGELFF	.	TRBD2	TRBV3-1/TRBV3-2	TRBJ2-2
TGCAGCGTCGCGACAGGTGCGACCAATCAGCCCCAGCATTTT	CSVATGATNQPQHF	.	.	TRBV29-1	TRBJ1-5
TGTGCTAGCAGCTTAGGACAGGGAAGGGGTACAGATACGCAGTATTTT	CASSLGQGRGTDTQYF	.	TRBD1	TRBV7-7	TRBJ2-3
TGTGCCAGCAGTCAGCTAAGCTCCTACGAGCAGTACTTC	CASSQLSSYEQYF	.	.	TRBV6-6	TRBJ2-7
TGTGCCAGCAGCTCCCGAGGGGACAGTGAAGCTTTCTTT	CASSSRGDSEAFF	.	TRBD1	TRBV7-6	TRBJ1-1
TGTGCCAGCAGAGACCCCCGGGTGGATGAAAAACTGTTTTTT	CASRDPRVDEKLFF	.	.	TRBV2	TRBJ1-4
TGTGCCACCAGTCACTCCCGGGGGGTGAACACTGAAGCTTTCTTT	CATSHSRGVNTEAFF	.	.	TRBV24-1	TRBJ1-1
TGTGCCAGCAGCCCCGTGGGGACAGGGGCCTACGAGCAGTACTTC	CASSPVGTGAYEQYF	.	TRBD1	TRBV5-6	TRBJ2-7
TGCGCCAGCAGCCAAGACCTTGCGGGGGGGCCGTACACAGATACGCAGTATTTT	CASSQDLAGGPYTDTQYF	.	TRBD2	TRBV4-1	TRBJ2-3
TGCGCCAGCAGTGTGGGACAAGATGGAAACACCATATATTTT	CASSVGQDGNTIYF	.	.	TRBV5-1	TRBJ1-3
TGTGCCAGCAGCTTAGAGATCGGGGATACGCAGTATTTT	CASSLEIGDTQYF	.	.	TRBV7-6	TRBJ2-3
TGTGCCTGGAGGAAGGCGGGAGATACGCAGTATTTT	CAWRKAGDTQYF	.	.	TRBV30	TRBJ2-3
TGTGCCAGCAGTTTCTCCGACAGGGCGGGTTACGAGCAGTACTTC	CASSFSDRAGYEQYF	.	TRBD1	TRBV6-6	TRBJ2-7
TGCGCCAGCAGCCAACCCAGGACAGGAGCTGGAAACACCATATATTTT	CASSQPRTGAGNTIYF	.	TRBD1	TRBV4-1	TRBJ1-3
TGTGCCAGCAGTGTGAGACAGGGTTCCTACAATGAGCAGTTCTTC	CASSVRQGSYNEQFF	.	TRBD1	TRBV2	TRBJ2-1
TGTGCCAGCAGCCAAGGAGGTAACAATCAGCCCCAGCATTTT	CASSQGGNNQPQHF	.	.	TRBV7-2	TRBJ1-5
TGTGCCAGCAGCTTAGAAGAGGGTAGCTCCTACGAGCAGTACTTC	CASSLEEGSSYEQYF	.	.	TRBV11-2	TRBJ2-7
TGTGCCAGCAGTGAAAGTGAAGCGAGGGGCTACACCTTC	CASSESEARGYTF	.	.	TRBV6-1	TRBJ1-2
TGTGCCAGCAGTTATGACAGGGCCGATGAGCAGTTCTTC	CASSYDRADEQFF	once	TRBD1	TRBV7-3	TRBJ2-1
TGTGCCAGCAGCCCAGGGACTAGCGGGAGGCCCGGAGATACGCAGTATTTT	CASSPGTSGRPGDTQYF	.	TRBD2	TRBV7-6	TRBJ2-3
TGTGCCAGCAGAATGAGACGGGGGGCGCAAGAGACCCAGTACTTC	CASRMRRGAQETQYF	.	.	TRBV7-2	TRBJ2-5
TGTGCCAGCCAATTGACCTTGGGCAACACCATATATTTT	CASQLTLGNTIYF	.	.	TRBV6-6	TRBJ1-3
TGTGCCAGCGGCCGGGGACAAGAGCAGTACTTC	CASGRGQEQYF	few	.	TRBV27	TRBJ2-7
TGTGCCAGCTCACCACCCGGAGTGGGGCTCGCCCTCGAGCAGTACTTC	CASSPPGVGLALEQYF	.	.	TRBV18	TRBJ2-7
TGCGCCAGCAGCCAGATAACAGGGGGCAGAAATCAGCCCCAGCATTTT	CASSQITGGRNQPQHF	.	TRBD1	TRBV4-1	TRBJ1-5
TGTGCCAGCAGCTTAGAGGAAACAGGGGGCAGTTCTGGCTACACCTTC	CASSLEETGGSSGYTF	.	TRBD1	TRBV7-6	TRBJ1-2